One sample yielded the 10 T cell receptor beta chains listed below, sequenced in a study of PD-1 blockade in mismatch repair-deficient tumors. Sequenced by immunoSEQ multiplex PCR; TCRdb stores in-frame clones only, minus some. The repertoire holds about 130,000 clones, with 88% as singletons. The input for sequencing was peripheral blood, taken approximately 69 weeks after starting pembrolizumab. These receptors were collected from an adult with mismatch repair-deficient cancer.

In this sample, this clone turned up a few times. The V and J genes are TRBV6-5 and TRBJ1-1; TRBD1 might be the D (5 bases). The V and J ends lost 7 bases and 0 bases respectively, with 9 bases between them. Germline CDR1 is MNHEY and CDR2 is SVGAGI. The length of the CDR3 is 13 residues. DNA of the CDR3: TGTGCCAGCATCGACAGACTGAACACTGAAGCTTTCTTT. As protein: CASIDRLNTEAFF.

This clone was seen more than once but under ten times. This chain links TRBV6-1 with TRBJ1-5; 8 bases align to TRBD1. The J segment lost 3 bases and the V segment lost 4 bases, leaving 8 bases of the junction unmatched. The CDR3 has 16 residues. Germline lookup yields CDR1 MNHNS and CDR2 SASEGT. CDR3 DNA sequence: TGTGCCAGCAGTGCCCCGGACAGGGCGTACAATCAGCCCCAGCATTTT. As protein: CASSAPDRAYNQPQHF.

The genes are TRBV15 and TRBJ1-4; TRBD1 might be the D (5 bases). V dropped 0 bases and J dropped 3 bases, with 11 bases sitting between them. The V gene's germline CDR1 is LNHNV and CDR2 YYDKDF (reference sequence). The CDR3 covers 16 residues. The CDR3 is CATSRDKGPPNEKLFF. CDR3 bases: TGTGCCACCAGCAGAGATAAGGGGCCACCTAATGAAAAACTGTTTTTT.

This chain joins TRBV29-1 and TRBJ2-5; D not resolved. This CDR3 spans 14 amino acids. The V and J ends lost 2 bases and 0 bases respectively, with 10 bases between them. Per germline, CDR1 SQVTM and CDR2 ANQGSEA. This CDR3 reads CSVEPRLYQETQYF. The CDR3 DNA follows: TGCAGCGTTGAACCAAGACTGTACCAAGAGACCCAGTACTTC. Combining the CDR3 with reference TRBV29-1 and TRBJ2-5 gives the whole variable domain SAVISQKPSRDICQRGTSLTIQCQVDSQVTMMFWYRQQPGQSLTLIATANQGSEATYESGFVIDKFPISRPNLTFSTLTVSNMSPEDSSIYLCSVEPRLYQETQYFGPGTRLLVL.

This clone turned up a few times. The gene calls are TRBV29-1 and TRBJ1-2, with a tentative D call TRBD1 (5 bases). V was pared by 0 bases and J by 8 bases, with 7 bases between. Germline values: CDR1 SQVTM, CDR2 ANQGSEA. The CDR3 length is 11 residues. The CDR3: CSVEDREGYTF. CDR3 DNA: TGCAGCGTTGAAGACAGGGAGGGCTACACCTTC.

The gene calls are TRBV5-1 and TRBJ2-5; D might be TRBD1 or TRBD2, each matching 5 bases. The V end lost 6 bases, the J end lost 5 bases, and 17 bases lay between the germline ends. Looked up from germline, CDR1 is SGHRS and CDR2 is YFSETQ. The CDR3 runs to 14 residues. The CDR3 here is CASTPPGAGETQYF. The CDR3 DNA is TGCGCCAGCACCCCGCCCGGGGCTGGCGAGACCCAGTACTTC.

This rearrangement joins TRBV29-1 to TRBJ2-7, with TRBD1 matching over 8 bases. With V trimmed by 4 bases and J by 2 bases, 7 bases remained unmatched. The CDR3 spans 14 residues. Germline loops: CDR1 SQVTM, CDR2 ANQGSEA. The CDR3 reads CSVVFNRGTYEQYF. The CDR3 region has the DNA TGCAGCGTTGTATTCAACAGGGGGACCTACGAGCAGTACTTC.

The CDR3, as DNA: TGTGCCAGCAGCTTAGACGTTAGCGGAGGACTCGGGGGCTACACCTTC. Its translation is CASSLDVSGGLGGYTF. The V call is TRBV7-9, the J call TRBJ1-2; D gene uncertain. From germline, CDR1 is SEHNR and CDR2 FQNEAQ (reference sequence). CDR3 length equals 16 residues. Trimming left V 1 base short and J 8 bases short, with 20 bases between.

The chain employs TRBV10-2 and TRBJ2-2; 8 nucleotides match TRBD1. V trimming: 8 bases; J trimming: 8 bases; junction bases outside the gene matches: 10. The CDR3 loop spans 14 amino acids. Germline V gene sequence: CDR1 WSHSY, CDR2 SAAADI. In DNA, the CDR3 is TGCGCCAGCCAGGACAGGGCGGGATATGGGGAGCTGTTTTTT. Translated, it gives CASQDRAGYGELFF.

The chain couples TRBV5-6 to TRBJ2-2; 12 bases are a match to TRBD2. The V gene's germline CDR1 is SGHDT and CDR2 YYEEEE. This CDR3 is 16 amino acids long. J gave up 5 bases and V 4 bases, and 6 bases lay outside the gene matches. The CDR3 nucleotides read TGTGCCAGCAGCGAGGGACTAGCGGGTCTAACCGGGGAGCTGTTTTTT. Amino acid sequence: CASSEGLAGLTGELFF.